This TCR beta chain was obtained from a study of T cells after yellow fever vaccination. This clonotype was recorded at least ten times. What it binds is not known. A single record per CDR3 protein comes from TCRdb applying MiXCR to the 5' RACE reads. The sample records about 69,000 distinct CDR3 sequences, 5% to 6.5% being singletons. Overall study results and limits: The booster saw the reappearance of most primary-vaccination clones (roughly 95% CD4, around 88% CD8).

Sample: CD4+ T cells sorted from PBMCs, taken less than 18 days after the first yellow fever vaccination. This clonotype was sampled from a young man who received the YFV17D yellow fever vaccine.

In DNA form, the CDR3 reads TGTGCCAGCAGCCGTCATAGCACGGTAGGCAATCAGCCCCAGCATTTT. It translates to CASSRHSTVGNQPQHF. The gene calls are TRBV7-9 and TRBJ1-5; D not resolved. The CDR3 loop spans 16 amino acids. Trimming took 5 bases from V and 2 from J, leaving 16 bases between them. The germline V gene has CDR1 SEHNR and CDR2 FQNEAQ (reference sequence).